The 9 T cell receptor beta chains reported below all come from one sample, sequenced in a study of beta chain features in type 1 diabetes. The study, taken as a whole, reports: Shorter TCRB CDR3s, moderately but significantly so, marked every one of the four CD4+ subsets in Type 1 diabetes patients.

The isolated RNA, all of it, was reverse transcribed, so expressed TCRB transcripts were what got sequenced. Profiling relied on immunoSEQ multiplex PCR, and the TCRdb table lists in-frame clones only, not all of them. The sample records about 340,000 clones, around 9.7% being singletons. The antigens these receptors bind are not known. The sequenced sample was central memory CD4+ T cells from blood. The receptors stem from a man aged 30 to 39 with type 1 diabetes.

This clone was seen at least ten times. The chain joins TRBV5-8 to TRBJ2-5, with D uncertain. V was trimmed by 4 bases and J by 6 bases, leaving 10 bases between them. CDR3 length equals 12 residues. Germline loops: CDR1 SGHTS, CDR2 YDEGEE. The CDR3 region has the DNA TGTGCCAGCAGCCCTCAACGACAGACCCAGTACTTC. It is translated as CASSPQRQTQYF.

This rearrangement joins TRBV2 to TRBJ2-7; the D gene is possibly TRBD1 (5 bases). From germline, CDR1 is SNHLY and CDR2 FYNNEI. The length of the CDR3 is 12 residues. Deletions cut 10 bases from V and 1 base from J, with 11 bases between. This CDR3 is CATQGSSYEQYF. Here the CDR3 DNA reads TGTGCCACCCAGGGAAGTTCCTACGAGCAGTACTTC.

V and J are TRBV5-1 and TRBJ2-3; TRBD1 aligns across 7 bases. The CDR3 loop spans 14 amino acids. V lost 4 bases to trimming and J lost 5 bases; unmatched junction nucleotides: 7. CDR1 and CDR2 (germline): SGHRS, YFSETQ. The chain's CDR3 is CASSLDRSEDTQYF. CDR3 nucleotides: TGCGCCAGCAGCCTGGACAGGTCAGAAGATACGCAGTATTTT.

This clone occurred a few times. Within the sample, other DNA sequences also encode this same CDR3. This chain links TRBV5-1 with TRBJ2-3, with D unresolved. The CDR3 contains 14 residues. Germline lookup yields CDR1 SGHRS and CDR2 YFSETQ. V was cut by 0 bases and J by 1 base, with 6 bases left in between. As DNA, the CDR3 is TGCGCCAGCAGCTTGGCTCAGGGCACAGATACGCAGTATTTT. Its protein product is CASSLAQGTDTQYF.

The chain employs TRBV19 and TRBJ2-7, with TRBD1 identical over 10 bases. After removal of 5 bases from V and 0 bases from J, the junction contained 7 bases not matched to a gene. Germline assignment: CDR1 LNHDA and CDR2 SQIVND (reference sequence). CDR3 length equals 16 residues. The CDR3 nucleotides read TGTGCCAGTAGTGGGGCCGGGACAGGGGCCTCCTACGAGCAGTACTTC. This codes for CASSGAGTGASYEQYF.

This clone was counted a few times. The chain joins TRBV9 to TRBJ2-3, with TRBD2 as a possible D gene (5 bases). The CDR3 runs to 14 residues. V shed 0 bases and J shed 6 bases, with 11 bases lying between them. CDR1 and CDR2 (germline): SGDLS, YYNGEE. In DNA form, the CDR3 reads TGTGCCAGCAGCGTAGCTCCATCGGGGGATACGCAGTATTTT. This encodes CASSVAPSGDTQYF.

This clone turned up a few times. The chain uses TRBV6-1 and TRBJ2-1; D remains ambiguous. Germline CDR1 reads MNHNS; CDR2 reads SASEGT. The CDR3 sequence is 11 residues long. V was pared by 8 bases and J by 3 bases, with 5 bases between. The CDR3 is CASSNYNEQFF. In nucleotides, the CDR3 is TGTGCCAGCTCGAACTACAATGAGCAGTTCTTC.

Ten or more counts support this clone. This chain uses TRBV7-9 with TRBJ2-1; D is uncertain. V was trimmed by 4 bases and J by 1 base, leaving 11 bases between them. This CDR3 has 15 amino acids. The V gene's germline CDR1 is SEHNR and CDR2 FQNEAQ (reference sequence). The CDR3 spells CASSSRLPSYNEQFF. Here the CDR3 DNA reads TGTGCCAGCAGCTCGCGGCTCCCGTCCTACAATGAGCAGTTCTTC.

This clone was detected a few times. The chain couples TRBV28 to TRBJ2-1; D possibly corresponds to TRBD2 (5 bases). Between the trimmed V and J ends, which lost 3 bases and 9 bases, there was a span of 12 bases. Germline CDR1 and CDR2: MDHEN and SYDVKM. The CDR3 loop spans 13 amino acids. This CDR3 reads CASSLLAEGEQFF. The CDR3 nucleotides read TGTGCCAGCAGTTTGCTCGCCGAGGGTGAGCAGTTCTTC.